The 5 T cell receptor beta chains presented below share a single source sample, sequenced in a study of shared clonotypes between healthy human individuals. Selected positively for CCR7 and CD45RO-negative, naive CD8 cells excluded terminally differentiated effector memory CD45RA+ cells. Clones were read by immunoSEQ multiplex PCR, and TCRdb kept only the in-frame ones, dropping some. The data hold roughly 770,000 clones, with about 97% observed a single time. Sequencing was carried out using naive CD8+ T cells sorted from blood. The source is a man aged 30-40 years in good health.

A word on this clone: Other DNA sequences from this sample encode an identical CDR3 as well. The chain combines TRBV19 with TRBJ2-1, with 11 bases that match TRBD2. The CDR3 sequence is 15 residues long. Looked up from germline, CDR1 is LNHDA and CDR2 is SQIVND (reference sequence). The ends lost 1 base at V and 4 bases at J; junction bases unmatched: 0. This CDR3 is CASSIGLAGYNEQFF. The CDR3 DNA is TGTGCCAGTAGTATAGGACTAGCGGGGTACAATGAGCAGTTCTTC.

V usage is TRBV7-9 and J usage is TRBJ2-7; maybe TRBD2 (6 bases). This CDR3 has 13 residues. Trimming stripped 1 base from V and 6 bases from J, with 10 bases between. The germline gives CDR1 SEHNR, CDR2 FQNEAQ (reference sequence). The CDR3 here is CASSLEMTSEQYF. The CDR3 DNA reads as TGTGCCAGCAGCTTAGAAATGACTAGCGAGCAGTACTTC.

CDR3 loop: CASSSPRTPNTGELFF. The DNA for the CDR3 is TGCGCCAGCAGCTCGCCGAGGACCCCGAACACCGGGGAGCTGTTTTTT. The chain couples TRBV5-1 to TRBJ2-2; D is unclear. This CDR3 contains 16 residues. V was trimmed by 3 bases and J by 0 bases, leaving 12 bases between them. From germline, CDR1 is SGHRS and CDR2 YFSETQ.

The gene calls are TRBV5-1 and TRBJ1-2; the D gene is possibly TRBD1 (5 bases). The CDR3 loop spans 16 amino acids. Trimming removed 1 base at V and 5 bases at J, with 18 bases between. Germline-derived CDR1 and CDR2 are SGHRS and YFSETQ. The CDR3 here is CASSLQLQGASYGYTF. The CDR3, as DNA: TGCGCCAGCAGCTTGCAGCTCCAGGGCGCGAGTTATGGCTACACCTTC.

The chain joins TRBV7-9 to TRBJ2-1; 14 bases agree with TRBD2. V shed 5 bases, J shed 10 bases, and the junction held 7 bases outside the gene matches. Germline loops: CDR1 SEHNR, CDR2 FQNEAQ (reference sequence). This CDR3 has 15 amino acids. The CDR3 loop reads CASSKTSGRVWEQFF. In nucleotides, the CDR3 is TGTGCCAGCAGCAAGACTAGCGGGAGGGTATGGGAGCAGTTCTTC. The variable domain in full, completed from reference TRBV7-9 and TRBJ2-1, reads DTGVSQNPRHKITKRGQNVTFRCDPISEHNRLYWYRQTLGQGPEFLTYFQNEAQLEKSRLLSDRFSAERPKGSFSTLEIQRTEQGDSAMYLCASSKTSGRVWEQFFGPGTRLTVL.